The present TCR beta chain was sequenced within a study of cytomegalovirus exposure and HLA in healthy donors. The study, taken as a whole, reports: Later analysis demonstrated an association between a missense DCLRE1C variant and TCR beta V- and J-gene trimming. Some V segments (TRBV6-2 and TRBV6-3 among them) were excluded as indistinguishable. HLA allele associations emerged for fewer than 20,000 TCR beta sequences in a later analysis, at 0.05 false discovery rate.

As regards this clone: Its antigen remains unknown.

PCR employed 60 Vbeta and 13 Jbeta primers. The assay was immunoSEQ multiplex PCR, and TCRdb's table has in-frame clones only and misses some. This table lists 130,000 to 150,000 clones. V lost 5 bases to trimming and J lost 0 bases; unmatched junction nucleotides: 3. The germline V gene encodes CDR1 MNHEY and CDR2 SVGAGI. This CDR3 region has 14 residues. Donors counted as nominally healthy when sampled, yet unrecorded immune exposures were likely. This clonotype was sampled from a male donor in good health and CMV-seronegative. The chain couples TRBV6-5 to TRBJ1-1; 7 bases match TRBD1. The sample comprised PBMCs. The CDR3 loop reads CASSLQGLNTEAFF. Written as DNA, the CDR3 is TGTGCCAGCAGTCTACAGGGGTTGAACACTGAAGCTTTCTTT.